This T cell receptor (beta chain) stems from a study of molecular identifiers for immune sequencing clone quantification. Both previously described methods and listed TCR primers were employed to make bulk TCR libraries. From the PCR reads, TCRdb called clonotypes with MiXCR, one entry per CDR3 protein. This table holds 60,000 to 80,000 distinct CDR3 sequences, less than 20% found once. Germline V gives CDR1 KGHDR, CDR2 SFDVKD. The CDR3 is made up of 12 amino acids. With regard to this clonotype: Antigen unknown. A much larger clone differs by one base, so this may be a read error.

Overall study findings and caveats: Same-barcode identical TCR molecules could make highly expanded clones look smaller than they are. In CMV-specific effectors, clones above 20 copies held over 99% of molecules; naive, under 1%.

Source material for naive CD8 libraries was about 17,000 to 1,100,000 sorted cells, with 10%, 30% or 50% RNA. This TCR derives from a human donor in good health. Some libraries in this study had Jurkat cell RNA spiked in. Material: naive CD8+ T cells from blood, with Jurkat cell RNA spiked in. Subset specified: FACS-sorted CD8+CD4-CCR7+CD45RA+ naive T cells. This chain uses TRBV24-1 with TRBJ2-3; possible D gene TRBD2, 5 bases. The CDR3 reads CAISARADTQYF. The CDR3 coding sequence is TGTGCCATCAGTGCGAGGGCAGATACGCAGTATTTT.